Listed below are T cell receptor beta chains from one sample, sequenced in a study of CD8 T cells in Susac syndrome. Each CDR3 protein gets one entry after TCRdb re-called the immunoSEQ multiplex PCR reads with MiXCR. Of approximately 150,000 distinct CDR3 sequences in the sample, roughly 92% were seen once. The sequenced sample consisted of CD4+ T cells from PBMCs. The receptor set was obtained from a human donor with multiple sclerosis. The CDR3 runs from the conserved cysteine through the conserved F or W.

j_call,v_call,cdr3_aa
TRBJ1-1,TRBV5-1,CASSLSRSGSDTEAFF
TRBJ2-3,TRBV5-1,CASSGTSIADTQYF
TRBJ1-5,TRBV4-1,CASSQGEGPRSNQPQHF
TRBJ2-7,TRBV6-2/TRBV6-3,CASRWLGTDHKLGEQYF
TRBJ1-2,TRBV12-3/TRBV12-4,CASRPGQGAGYGYTF
TRBJ2-1,TRBV24-1,CATSEPLGLGEQFF
TRBJ1-4,TRBV20-1,CSAPDRVGEKLFF
TRBJ2-1,TRBV14,CASSRISGYNEQFF
TRBJ2-3,TRBV5-1,CASSSRSGIHTQYF
TRBJ2-2,TRBV29-1,CSVGGQGNTGELFF
TRBJ2-2,TRBV30,CAWGTINTGELFF
TRBJ2-1,TRBV13,CASSLWRGATHNEQFF